Each of the 17 T cell receptor beta chains below was sequenced from the same sample in a study of circulating and synovial CD4+ cells in juvenile arthritis (dated by TCRdb to 2013 to 2014). Library creation used the immunoSEQ multiplex PCR assay. In TCRdb, the immuneACCESS table is reduced to in-frame sequences with V and J assigned. These tables do not hold every clone; where another copy was compared, an unresolved V gene accounts for under half, and the others remain unexplained. Across this sample there are 30,000 to 40,000 clones, with 90% to 95% seen only once. The ten largest clones add up to 0.16% of the sample. The sample comprised CD4+ T cells from blood. The origin of the receptors is a human donor with juvenile idiopathic arthritis.

The chain recombines TRBV7-9 with TRBJ1-6; TRBD1 matches 8 bases. V dropped 5 bases and J dropped 7; count of bases not matched to a gene: 4. Germline CDR1 reads SEHNR; CDR2 reads FQNEAQ (reference sequence). This CDR3 spans 14 amino acids. CDR3 in amino acids: CASSRTGTNSPLHF. The CDR3 DNA reads as TGTGCCAGCAGCCGGACAGGGACGAATTCACCCCTCCACTTT. The variable domain in full, with the rest retrieved from reference TRBV7-9 and TRBJ1-6, is DTGVSQNPRHKITKRGQNVTFRCDPISEHNRLYWYRQTLGQGPEFLTYFQNEAQLEKSRLLSDRFSAERPKGSFSTLEIQRTEQGDSAMYLCASSRTGTNSPLHFGNGTRLTVT.

The J gene is TRBJ2-7, the V gene TRBV19; the match to TRBD2 covers 10 bases. This CDR3 spans 14 amino acids. Looked up from germline, CDR1 is LNHDA and CDR2 is SQIVND (reference sequence). Trimming took 4 bases from V and 3 from J; bases not matched to a gene: 3. Written as DNA, the CDR3 is TGTGCCAGTAGTAAAGGGACTAGCGTCTACGAGCAGTACTTC. Protein: CASSKGTSVYEQYF.

The rearrangement joins TRBV6-1 to TRBJ2-1; 10 bases fit TRBD2. Germline CDR1 and CDR2: MNHNS and SASEGT. The ends lost 0 bases at V and 14 bases at J; junction bases unmatched: 13. The CDR3 spans 16 residues. This CDR3 is CASSEAGWLLAGEEFF. The CDR3 bases are TGTGCCAGCAGTGAAGCCGGGTGGCTTCTAGCGGGAGAAGAGTTCTTC.

This chain uses TRBV19 with TRBJ2-7; 7 bases fit TRBD2. Germline trimming cut 7 bases from V and 4 bases from J; bases unmatched to any gene: 10. Germline V gene lookup returns CDR1 LNHDA and CDR2 SQIVND (reference sequence). This CDR3 is 14 amino acids long. CDR3 DNA: TGTGCCAGTAAGGAAACTAGCGTTATGTACGAGCAGTACTTC. Protein sequence: CASKETSVMYEQYF.

The gene calls are TRBV5-1 and TRBJ1-4; D possibly corresponds to TRBD1 (5 bases). CDR1 and CDR2 from the germline V gene are SGHRS and YFSETQ. V was trimmed by 1 base and J by 5 bases, leaving 12 bases between them. The CDR3 has 15 residues. The CDR3 spells CASSLSGSANEKLFF. The CDR3 nucleotides are TGCGCCAGCAGCTTGTCAGGGTCCGCCAATGAAAAACTGTTTTTT.

The chain uses TRBV4-1 and TRBJ2-4; possible D gene TRBD1, 6 bases. With 2 bases removed from V and 0 bases from J, the gap between germline ends came to 17 bases. The CDR3 totals 18 residues. Germline V gives CDR1 MGHRA, CDR2 YSYEKL. The CDR3 reads CASSQPTDGQLAKNIQYF. The DNA for the CDR3 is TGCGCCAGCAGCCAACCGACCGACGGACAGCTAGCCAAAAACATTCAGTACTTC.

With regard to this clone: Within the sample, other DNA sequences also encode this same CDR3. The chain couples TRBV7-9 to TRBJ1-6; unclear D gene. The germline CDR1 and CDR2 sequences are SEHNR and FQNEAQ (reference sequence). V lost 8 bases and J 5 bases, leaving 19 bases between the germline ends. The CDR3 is made up of 16 amino acids. The CDR3 loop reads CASPLIEADNNSPLHF. As DNA, the CDR3 is TGTGCCAGCCCCCTCATAGAGGCGGATAATAATTCACCCCTCCACTTT.

This chain connects TRBV4-2 to TRBJ1-2; 7 bases agree with TRBD1. V was pared by 0 bases and J by 5 bases, with 6 bases of the junction left unmatched. CDR1 and CDR2 from the germline V gene are LGHNA and YNFKEQ. CDR3 length equals 15 residues. CDR3 nucleotides: TGTGCCAGCAGCCAAGATCCGGAGGACAGGTATGGCTACACCTTC. It translates to CASSQDPEDRYGYTF.

The chain joins TRBV7-2 to TRBJ2-5; 14 positions match TRBD2. Trimming removed 0 bases from V and 4 bases from J; junction bases left unmatched: 1. In germline, CDR1 is SGHTA, CDR2 FQGNSA. The CDR3 is 16 amino acids. CDR3 amino acids: CASSLAGTSGRETQYF. CDR3 nucleotide sequence: TGTGCCAGCAGCTTAGCCGGGACTAGCGGGAGAGAGACCCAGTACTTC.

V is TRBV9 and J is TRBJ1-2; 7 positions match TRBD1. CDR1 is SGDLS, CDR2 YYNGEE, per germline. After removal of 4 bases from V and 4 bases from J, the junction contained 7 bases not matched to a gene. This CDR3 region has 14 residues. The CDR3: CASSPETGPYGYTF. In nucleotides, the CDR3 is TGTGCCAGCAGCCCAGAGACAGGGCCCTATGGCTACACCTTC.

The J gene is TRBJ1-1, the V gene TRBV2, with D possibly being TRBD1 (5 bases). Per the germline V gene, CDR1 is SNHLY and CDR2 is FYNNEI. CDR3 length equals 14 residues. V was cut by 6 bases and J by 5 bases, with 16 bases left in between. CDR3 DNA sequence: TGTGCCAGCAGGGCTCGGGGGAGCCAGACTGAAGCTTTCTTT. The encoded protein is CASRARGSQTEAFF.

V is TRBV6-6 and J is TRBJ1-1; D call uncertain. The CDR3 covers 13 residues. The V end was cut by 0 bases, the J end by 4 bases, with 6 bases between. Germline CDR1 is MNHNY and CDR2 is SVGAGI (reference sequence). CDR3 region: CASSYSRGTEAFF. CDR3 in DNA: TGTGCCAGCAGTTACTCGAGAGGCACTGAAGCTTTCTTT.

This chain's CDR3 is CASMASGAYNEQFF. In DNA, the CDR3 is TGTGCCAGCATGGCTAGCGGCGCCTACAATGAGCAGTTCTTC. The chain is built from TRBV6-1 and TRBJ2-1, with TRBD2 matching over 7 bases. The CDR3 runs to 14 residues. CDR1 is MNHNS and CDR2 is SASEGT in the germline V gene. The junction had 5 bases not matched to a gene; V was cut back by 7 bases and J by 2 bases.

J is TRBJ2-2 and V is TRBV5-5; unclear D gene. There are 13 residues in the CDR3. Germline V gives CDR1 SGHKS, CDR2 YYEKEE (reference sequence). Trimming removed 1 base at V and 6 bases at J, with 7 bases between. CDR3 DNA: TGTGCCAGCAGCTTGTCAACAGCCGGGGAGCTGTTTTTT. It specifies CASSLSTAGELFF.

The chain is built from TRBV6-6 and TRBJ2-7, with 10 bases fitting TRBD1. CDR1 and CDR2 from the germline V gene are MNHNY and SVGAGI (reference sequence). This CDR3 contains 15 residues. V lost 7 bases, J lost 1 base, and 7 bases stayed unmatched. CDR3 in DNA: TGTGCCAGCACCCCGGGGGGACAGGGGTCCTACGAGCAGTACTTC. Amino acids: CASTPGGQGSYEQYF.

This chain joins TRBV7-9 and TRBJ1-1; TRBD1 might be the D (6 bases). The CDR3 has 16 residues. V was cut by 1 base and J by 0 bases, with 12 bases left in between. CDR1 is SEHNR and CDR2 is FQNEAQ in the germline V gene (reference sequence). CDR3 sequence (DNA): TGTGCCAGCAGCTTAGTAGGGACACCCGTGAACACTGAAGCTTTCTTT. Protein sequence: CASSLVGTPVNTEAFF.

This sequence joins TRBV21-1 and TRBJ1-1; the table names TRBD1, a call not compared with the DNA. TRBV21-1 is marked as a pseudogene. CDR3 length: 16 residues. The CDR3 sequence is CASIPGTQRPNTEAFF. CDR3 bases: TGTGCCAGCATCCCCGGGACACAAAGACCGAACACTGAAGCTTTCTTT.